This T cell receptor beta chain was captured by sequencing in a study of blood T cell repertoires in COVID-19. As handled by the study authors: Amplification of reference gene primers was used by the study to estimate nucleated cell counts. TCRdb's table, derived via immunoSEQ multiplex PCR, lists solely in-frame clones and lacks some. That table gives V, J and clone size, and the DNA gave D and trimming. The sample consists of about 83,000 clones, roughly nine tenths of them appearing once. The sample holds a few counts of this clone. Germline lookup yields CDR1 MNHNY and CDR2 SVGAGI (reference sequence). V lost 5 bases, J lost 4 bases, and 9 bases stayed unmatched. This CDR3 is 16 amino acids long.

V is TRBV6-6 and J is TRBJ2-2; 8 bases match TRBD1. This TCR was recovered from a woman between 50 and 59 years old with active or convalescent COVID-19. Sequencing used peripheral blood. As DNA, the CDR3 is TGTGCCAGCAGTCGAACGGACAGGGTCGGCACCGGGGAGCTGTTTTTT. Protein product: CASSRTDRVGTGELFF.